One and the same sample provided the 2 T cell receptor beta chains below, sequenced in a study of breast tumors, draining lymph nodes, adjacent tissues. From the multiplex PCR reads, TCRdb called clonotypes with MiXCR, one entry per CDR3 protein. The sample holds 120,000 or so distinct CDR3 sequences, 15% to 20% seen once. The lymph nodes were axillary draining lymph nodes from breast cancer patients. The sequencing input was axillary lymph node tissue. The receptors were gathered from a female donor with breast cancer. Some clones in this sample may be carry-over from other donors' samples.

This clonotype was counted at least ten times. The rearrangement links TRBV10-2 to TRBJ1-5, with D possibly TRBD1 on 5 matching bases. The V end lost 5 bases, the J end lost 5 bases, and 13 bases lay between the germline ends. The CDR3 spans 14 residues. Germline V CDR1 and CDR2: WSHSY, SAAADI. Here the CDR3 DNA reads TGCGCCAGCAGTTTCCGGGACCCAGATCAGCCCCAGCATTTT. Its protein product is CASSFRDPDQPQHF.

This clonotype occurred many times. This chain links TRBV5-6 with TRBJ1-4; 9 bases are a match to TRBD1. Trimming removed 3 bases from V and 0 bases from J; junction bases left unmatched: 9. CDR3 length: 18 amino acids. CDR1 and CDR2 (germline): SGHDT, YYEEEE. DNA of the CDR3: TGTGCCAGCAGCTACGGACAGGGGCGCGTAGCAACTAATGAAAAACTGTTTTTT. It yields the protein CASSYGQGRVATNEKLFF.